A selection of T cell receptor beta chains follows, all from one sample in a study of T-cell memory formation after mild COVID-19. TCRdb reprocessed the 5' RACE reads with MiXCR, giving one entry per CDR3 protein. The sample contains almost 350,000 distinct CDR3 sequences, 20% to 25% of which appear only once. Material for sequencing was PBMCs or a T cell subset sorted from them (not recorded which). The receptors here all came from a man younger than 30 who had mild COVID-19 (a few samples of this study predate the infection). Cell type and time point are not known. The CDR3 runs from the conserved cysteine through the conserved F or W. A D gene is named only where the DNA matches it firmly. Size values are once, few and many counts, or a class for expanded clones, and some rows have none.

-	TRBV6-6	few	TRBJ1-6	TGTGCCAGCAGTTACGGGGCAGGGAGCCCTCCCCTCCACTTT	CASSYGAGSPPLHF
TRBD1	TRBV18	few	TRBJ1-6	TGTGCCAGCTCACCACAGGGCAGGGGGTCATCACCCCTCCACTTT	CASSPQGRGSSPLHF
-	TRBV27	few	TRBJ1-2	TGTGCCAGCCTCGGGGCAAGAGCGCGAGGTGGGGGCTATGGCTACACCTTC	CASLGARARGGGYGYTF
-	TRBV13	-	TRBJ2-2	TGTGCCAGCAGCCGAACGGGGGCTGTGCACACCGGGGAGCTGTTTTTT	CASSRTGAVHTGELFF
-	TRBV5-1	-	TRBJ1-2	TGCGCCAGCAGTTTCGACGGGGGATATGGCTACACCTTC	CASSFDGGYGYTF
-	TRBV9	-	TRBJ2-3	TGTGCCAGCAGCGTAGAGTCGGGGAGCACAGATACGCAGTATTTT	CASSVESGSTDTQYF
TRBD2	TRBV4-2	few	TRBJ2-7	TGTGCCAGCAGCCACTTAGCGGGGAACCTCTACGAGCAGTACTTC	CASSHLAGNLYEQYF
TRBD1	TRBV10-3	-	TRBJ2-1	TGTGCCATCACCCAGGGGGCCTACAATGAGCAGTTCTTC	CAITQGAYNEQFF
-	TRBV7-6	few	TRBJ2-7	TGTGCCAGCAGCGAACGGGATGCCGGGGACGAGCAGTACTTC	CASSERDAGDEQYF
-	TRBV20-1	-	TRBJ2-5	TGCAGTGCTAGTTCTGGGCCTCAAGAGACCCAGTACTTC	CSASSGPQETQYF
-	TRBV20-1	many	TRBJ1-1	TGCAGTGCTAGAGTCTCCATGGGGAGCACTGAAGCTTTCTTT	CSARVSMGSTEAFF
TRBD1	TRBV6-5	few	TRBJ1-3	TGTGCCAGCAGTTACTCCGGGACAGGGGCTGGAAACACCATATATTTT	CASSYSGTGAGNTIYF
-	TRBV4-2	-	TRBJ1-5	TGTGCCAGCAGCCAGATGGGAAGTAGGAGCAATCAGCCCCAGCATTTT	CASSQMGSRSNQPQHF
-	TRBV9	-	TRBJ1-5	TGTGCCAGCAGCGTGAAGGGCGGTGTCAATCAGCCCCAGCATTTT	CASSVKGGVNQPQHF
-	TRBV20-1	-	TRBJ2-2	TGCAGTGCTAGAGATCCCAGGGCAATCGGGGAGCTGTTTTTT	CSARDPRAIGELFF
-	TRBV6-2/TRBV6-3	few	TRBJ2-2	TGTGCCAGCAGATTGACAGGGAACACCGGGGAGCTGTTTTTT	CASRLTGNTGELFF
-	TRBV6-1	-	TRBJ2-2	TGTGCCAGCAGTGAAGACAGGGCGGACACCGGGGAGCTGTTTTTT	CASSEDRADTGELFF
-	TRBV28	few	TRBJ2-7	TGTGCCAGCAGTTTATCGTCCTACGAGCAGTACTTC	CASSLSSYEQYF
-	TRBV7-2	few	TRBJ1-4	TGTGCCAGCAGCCTCGGACACGGCCGGGAAAAACTGTTTTTT	CASSLGHGREKLFF
-	TRBV5-1	many	TRBJ2-3	TGCGCCAGCAGCTTGAGGGGCGCGAGCACAGATACGCAGTATTTT	CASSLRGASTDTQYF
TRBD2	TRBV2	many	TRBJ2-1	TGTGCCAGCAGTGGTGGGAGGGTCCGGGATGAGCAGTTCTTC	CASSGGRVRDEQFF
-	TRBV5-5	-	TRBJ1-2	TGTGCCACCAACCGCGGGCAGGGTCTCCTCTTGAGCTACACCTTC	CATNRGQGLLLSYTF
TRBD1	TRBV5-6	-	TRBJ2-5	TGTGCCAGCAGCGGGGACAGGGGGATCCAAGAGACCCAGTACTTC	CASSGDRGIQETQYF
-	TRBV6-2/TRBV6-3	few	TRBJ1-1	TGTGCCACCGGGGCGTTATGGAACACTGAAGCTTTCTTT	CATGALWNTEAFF
TRBD2	TRBV6-1	few	TRBJ2-3	TGTGCCAGCAGTGCTTGGACTAGCGGCACAGATACGCAGTATTTT	CASSAWTSGTDTQYF
-	TRBV7-2	-	TRBJ1-6	TGTGCCAGCAGCTCCTCCAGAAATTCACCCCTCCACTTT	CASSSSRNSPLHF
-	TRBV3-1	-	TRBJ1-1	TGTGCCAGCAGCCGGAGGACTGGTCAACGCTCAATAGGGACTGAAGCTTTCTTT	CASSRRTGQRSIGTEAFF
TRBD1	TRBV9	-	TRBJ1-2	TGTGCCAGCAGCGTAGATTGGTTAGGGGGCGGACACTATGGCTACACCTTC	CASSVDWLGGGHYGYTF
-	TRBV5-1	few	TRBJ1-3	TGCGCCAGCAGCTTAGACGGAACTCTTGGAAACACCATATATTTT	CASSLDGTLGNTIYF
TRBD1	TRBV15	-	TRBJ2-5	TGTGCCACCAGCCGCCGGGCAGGGGGACAAGAGACCCAGTACTTC	CATSRRAGGQETQYF
-	TRBV19	-	TRBJ1-1	TGTGCCAGTAGTATTGCAGGGATGAACACTGAAGCTTTCTTT	CASSIAGMNTEAFF
TRBD2	TRBV7-2	-	TRBJ2-3	TGTGCCAGCAGCTCCGGGACTAGCGGGGGCCCGGGCACAGATACGCAGTATTTT	CASSSGTSGGPGTDTQYF
-	TRBV4-3	few	TRBJ2-7	TGCGCCAGCAGCCAAGGCCCTCCAGACGGGCAGGCAGACAGCGCCTACGAGCAGTACTTC	CASSQGPPDGQADSAYEQYF
TRBD2	TRBV7-2	-	TRBJ2-3	TGTGCCAGCAGCTTAGTCCCTAGTGCTGGACTAGCGACAGATACGCAGTATTTT	CASSLVPSAGLATDTQYF
TRBD2	TRBV5-1	few	TRBJ2-2	TGCGCCAGCAGCTTTGGACTAGCGGGGAACACCGGGGAGCTGTTTTTT	CASSFGLAGNTGELFF
TRBD2	TRBV20-1	-	TRBJ2-6	TGCAGTGCTAGGTCCCTAGCGGGGGGGATCCTCTCTGGGGCCAACGTCCTGACTTTC	CSARSLAGGILSGANVLTF
TRBD2	TRBV7-9	-	TRBJ2-5	TGTGCCAGCAGCCGCCCCCAGGTCGGGGGGGGAGAGACCCAGTACTTC	CASSRPQVGGGETQYF
-	TRBV7-2	few	TRBJ2-6	TGTGCCAGTACCTCGCCGGTCTCTGGGGCCAACGTCCTGACTTTC	CASTSPVSGANVLTF
-	TRBV23-1	once	TRBJ1-6	TGCGCCAGCAGTCAGCCCTGCGACGGCGATTCACCCCTCCACTTT	CASSQPCDGDSPLHF
-	TRBV5-1	few	TRBJ2-5	TGCGCCAGCAGCTTGGGTCCCGGGGACAATCCAGAGACCCAGTACTTC	CASSLGPGDNPETQYF
-	TRBV11-2	-	TRBJ2-2	TGTGCCAGCAGCTTTAGCTTATCGAACACCGGGGAGCTGTTTTTT	CASSFSLSNTGELFF
-	TRBV20-1	-	TRBJ1-2	TGCAGTGCGGTAACGTCCACTAACTATGGCTACACCTTC	CSAVTSTNYGYTF
TRBD1	TRBV12-3/TRBV12-4	many	TRBJ1-4	TGTGCCAGCAGTCCGGGACAGGGAAGCGAAAAACTGTTTTTT	CASSPGQGSEKLFF
TRBD2	TRBV3-1	few	TRBJ2-5	TGTGCCAGCAGCCAGTCGGGGGGAGCGGGGGGAGCGGATAAAGAGACCCAGTACTTC	CASSQSGGAGGADKETQYF
TRBD1	TRBV24-1	few	TRBJ2-1	TGTGCCATCCTAGGGGGCCGGTGGTCCTACAATGAGCAGTTCTTC	CAILGGRWSYNEQFF
-	TRBV20-1	-	TRBJ2-1	TGCAGTGCTAGTGCGGGGACGCACAATGAGCAGTTCTTC	CSASAGTHNEQFF
-	TRBV13	few	TRBJ1-4	TGTGCCAGCAGCTTACACGAGAGGGAAAAACTGTTTTTT	CASSLHEREKLFF
TRBD2	TRBV5-1	few	TRBJ2-7	TGCGCCAGCAGCTTGGAAACTAGCGGTTCCTACGAGCAGTACTTC	CASSLETSGSYEQYF
TRBD2	TRBV5-1	few	TRBJ2-3	TGCGCCAGTAAACGACTAGCGGGGCGCGCAGATACGCAGTATTTT	CASKRLAGRADTQYF
-	TRBV5-1	-	TRBJ2-2	TGCGCCAGCAGCTTGGGAGGGTTGGAGGCCACCGGGGAGCTGTTTTTT	CASSLGGLEATGELFF
-	TRBV29-1	-	TRBJ1-3	TGCAGCGTTGACGTCGGAAACACCATATATTTT	CSVDVGNTIYF
-	TRBV6-2/TRBV6-3	few	TRBJ2-7	TGTGCCAGCAGCATTGTGGCTACCCTCCGGTACGAGCAGTACTTC	CASSIVATLRYEQYF
-	TRBV25-1	few	TRBJ1-1	TGTGCCAGCAGTGCCACAGGGAGTAGAACTGAAGCTTTCTTT	CASSATGSRTEAFF
-	TRBV24-1	-	TRBJ2-5	TGTGCCACCAGTGACCCCACACGGGTCGAGACCCAGTACTTC	CATSDPTRVETQYF
TRBD2	TRBV5-1	-	TRBJ2-3	TGCGCCAGCACCAGGACTAGCGGGGGAGATACGCAGTATTTT	CASTRTSGGDTQYF